This TCR beta chain came from a study of T cells after yellow fever vaccination. About the study: Libraries from low-cell-number fractions were prepared with the SMART-Seq v4 Ultra Low Input RNA kit. Study-wide findings and caveats: Any FACS-sorted repertoire could hold abundant clonotypes that contaminate it from the bulk population. Booster sampling recovered most clones from primary vaccination (96% CD4, approximately 90% CD8).

TCRdb redid the calling of the 5' RACE reads with MiXCR, one entry per CDR3 protein. The sample lists a few hundred thousand distinct CDR3 sequences, around 3.9% occurring once. This clonotype was found a few times. The antigen is undetermined. The CDR3 is 16 amino acids. The germline V gene encodes CDR1 MNHEY and CDR2 SVGAGI. V lost 0 bases, J lost 4 bases, and 7 bases stayed unmatched. This sequence joins TRBV6-5 and TRBJ1-2; 8 bases agree with TRBD1. The TCR comes from a man between 18 and 35 years old who received the YFV17D yellow fever vaccine. The sequenced sample was PBMCs, obtained on the day of the yellow fever booster vaccination. CDR3 DNA: TGTGCCAGCAGTTACTCGAAGCAGGGGGCGGTCTATGGCTACACCTTC. Protein product: CASSYSKQGAVYGYTF.